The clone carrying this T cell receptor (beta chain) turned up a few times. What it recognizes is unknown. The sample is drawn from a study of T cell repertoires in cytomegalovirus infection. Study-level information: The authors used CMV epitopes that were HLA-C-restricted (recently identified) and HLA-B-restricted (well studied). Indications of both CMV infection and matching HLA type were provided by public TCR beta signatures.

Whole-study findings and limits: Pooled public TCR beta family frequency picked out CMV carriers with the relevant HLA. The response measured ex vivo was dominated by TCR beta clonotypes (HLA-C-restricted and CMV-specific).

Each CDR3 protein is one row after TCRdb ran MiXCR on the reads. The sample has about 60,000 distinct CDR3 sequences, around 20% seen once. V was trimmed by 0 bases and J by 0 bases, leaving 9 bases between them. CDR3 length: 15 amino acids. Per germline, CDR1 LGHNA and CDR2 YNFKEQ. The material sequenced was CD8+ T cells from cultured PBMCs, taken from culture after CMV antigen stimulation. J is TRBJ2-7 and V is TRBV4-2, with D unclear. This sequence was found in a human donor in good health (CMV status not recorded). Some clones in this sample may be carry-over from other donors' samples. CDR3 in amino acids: CASSQERLSSYEQYF. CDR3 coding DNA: TGTGCCAGCAGCCAAGAACGGCTGTCCTCCTACGAGCAGTACTTC.